Below, 10 T cell receptor beta chains from the same sample are listed, as sequenced in a study of tumor and adjacent non-tumor tissue in lung cancer. The template was RNA from unsorted bulk tissue. This non-tumor lung sample came from over 3 cm beyond the tumor edge. The library came from three nested PCR rounds adapted from ARM-PCR protocols. One entry per CDR3 protein, called by TCRdb with MiXCR from the multiplex PCR reads. Counted here are tens of thousands of distinct CDR3 sequences, 60% to 70% occurring once; the ten biggest clones make up 15% to 20%. Sequencing used distant non-tumor lung tissue. The receptors were gathered from a woman aged 40 to 49 with non-small cell lung cancer.

The chain combines TRBV6-5 with TRBJ1-2; D remains ambiguous. Germline CDR1 is MNHEY and CDR2 is SVGAGI. Deletions cut 9 bases from V and 3 bases from J, with 14 bases between. The CDR3 totals 13 residues. CDR3 sequence: CARGAGSDYGYTF. The CDR3 nucleotides read TGTGCCAGGGGTGCGGGTTCGGACTATGGCTACACCTTC.

This clonotype ranks as medium-sized. This rearrangement joins TRBV11-3 to TRBJ2-2; D possibly corresponds to TRBD2 (5 bases). Trimming shortened V by 5 bases and J by 1 base, and 8 bases separated the two germline ends. CDR1 and CDR2 from the germline V gene are SGHNT and YENEEA. The CDR3 runs 14 residues. The CDR3 sequence: CASSPRGNTGELFF. The CDR3 region has the DNA TGTGCCAGCAGCCCACGGGGGAACACCGGGGAGCTGTTTTTT.

Notes on this clonotype: An end of the junction differs from the germline gene, which may be a read error. This chain connects TRBV6-1 to TRBJ2-3; a weak D match, TRBD2 (6 bases). Germline values: CDR1 MNHNS, CDR2 SASEGT. The CDR3 consists of 17 residues. In nucleotides, the CDR3 is TGTGCCACCAGTGAAGCTCCCACTGGAGCGGGCACAGATACGCAGAATTTT. Its protein is CATSEAPTGAGTDTQNF.

This chain connects TRBV4-1 to TRBJ1-6; TRBD1 is a possible D gene (5 bases). The CDR3 runs 15 residues. From germline, CDR1 is MGHRA and CDR2 YSYEKL. The V gene lost 3 bases and the J gene lost 9 bases, with 15 bases spanning the gap. The CDR3 loop reads CASSQSPQTVSPLHF. The CDR3 DNA reads TGCGCCAGCAGCCAGAGTCCCCAGACAGTTTCACCCCTCCACTTT.

This clonotype was counted a few times. The junction departs from the called germline gene at one end, perhaps through a read error. V is TRBV11-2 and J is TRBJ2-7; 9 bases fit TRBD1. The CDR3 consists of 19 residues. Germline CDR1 is SGHAT and CDR2 is FQNNGV. Here the CDR3 DNA reads TGTGTCAGCAGCTTCTATCAGGGAATCCGGGACAGGGAATTCCACGAGCAGCACTTC. Amino acid sequence: CVSSFYQGIRDREFHEQHF.

On this clonotype: An end of the junction does not agree with germline; a read error may underlie this. This chain links TRBV7-9 with TRBJ1-1, with a possible D match to TRBD1 (5 bases). This CDR3 spans 13 amino acids. Germline V CDR1 and CDR2: SEHNR, FQNEAQ (reference sequence). The CDR3 DNA reads TGTACCAGCAGGGTTGGGGGGAACACTGAAGCTTTCTTT. This sequence encodes CTSRVGGNTEAFF.

This clonotype occurred many times. This chain connects TRBV6-2 or TRBV6-3 to TRBJ2-7, with no clear D. The CDR3 sequence is 16 residues long. V shed 2 bases and J shed 0 bases, with 14 bases lying between them. Germline lookup yields CDR1 MNHEY and CDR2 SVGEGT. The CDR3 reads CASSYPPHAPSYEQYF. CDR3 DNA: TGTGCCAGCAGTTACCCCCCTCACGCTCCCTCCTACGAGCAGTACTTC.

This clonotype is medium-sized in the sample. The J gene is TRBJ2-7, the V gene TRBV5-6; D unresolved. Trimming took 3 bases from V and 7 from J, leaving 8 bases between them. The germline V gene has CDR1 SGHDT and CDR2 YYEEEE. The CDR3 is 11 residues long. The CDR3 protein is CASSSTREQYF. The CDR3 region has the DNA TGTGCCAGCAGCTCGACGAGGGAGCAGTACTTC. Filled out from reference TRBV5-6 and TRBJ2-7, the complete variable domain reads DAGVTQSPTHLIKTRGQQVTLRCSPKSGHDTVSWYQQALGQGPQFIFQYYEEEERQRGNFPDRFSGHQFPNYSSELNVNALLLGDSALYLCASSSTREQYFGPGTRLTVT.

Points on this clonotype: Given a much more abundant clone one base away, this may be a read error. V and J are TRBV25-1 and TRBJ2-7; D is ambiguous. This CDR3 is 14 amino acids long. Per germline, CDR1 MGHDK and CDR2 SYGVNS. CDR3 loop: CTSSGTISSYEQYF. DNA for the CDR3: TGTACCAGCAGTGGAACCATTTCCTCCTACGAGCAGTACTTC.

The rearrangement uses TRBV5-1 and TRBJ2-3; TRBD2 might be the D (6 bases). Germline loops: CDR1 SGHRS, CDR2 YFSETQ. The V gene lost 0 bases and the J gene lost 5 bases, with 10 bases spanning the gap. The CDR3 is 14 residues long. CDR3 loop: CASSLGDSQDTQYF. The CDR3 DNA follows: TGCGCCAGCAGCTTGGGGGACTCACAAGATACGCAGTATTTT.